This TCR beta chain was obtained from a study (dated by TCRdb to the early 2010s). As encoded in the germline V gene, CDR1 is MGHRA while CDR2 is YSYEKL. V and J lose 4 bases and 6 bases, and a span of 13 bases separates them. The CDR3 goes from the cysteine to the phenylalanine over 14 residues. The entry retains the CDR3 DNA only, 42 bases that are in frame from base 1. Points on this clonotype: Its target antigen remains unknown. It has no much larger one-base neighbor in the sample; base qualities were not kept.

The sequencer was an Illumina Genome Analyzer IIx. TCRdb trimmed the raw reads at Q25, called clones with MiXCR and kept productive beta chains. Rows matching on CDR3 protein sequence are summarized as one entry with the most common DNA and genes. The sample table contains about 15,000 distinct CDR3 sequences; only one count was recorded for 30% to 40% of them. Roughly a sixth of the sample rests with the top ten. This TCR derives from a human donor. Material for sequencing was blood. The V and J segments used are TRBV4-1 and TRBJ2-1; a tentative D match to TRBD2 spans 5 bases. The DNA is TGCGCCAGCAGCCCCGCCGGGGTCGTCAATGAGCAGTTCTTC. Its amino acids are CASSPAGVVNEQFF.